This T cell receptor (beta chain) emerged from a study of pediatric ulcerative colitis. Findings and caveats of the study: A couple of patients' blood samples yielded substantially fewer templates. In rectum, acute severe colitis had expanded clones and less diversity. Ulcerative colitis patients shared more blood-rectal clones than controls.

Concerning this clone: As yet, its antigen is unknown.

This was a survey-level run. TCRdb's copy holds only in-frame clones and misses some; the assay was immunoSEQ multiplex PCR. The sample lists some 57,000 clones; 87% were seen once. The clonotype comes from a boy younger than 18 who was a control in a study of pediatric ulcerative colitis. The sequenced material came from blood.

CDR3 in amino acids: CAGGLAVYNEQFF. As DNA, the CDR3 is TGTGCCGGGGGACTAGCGGTTTACAATGAGCAGTTCTTC. The chain is built from TRBV6-1 and TRBJ2-1; 11 bases match TRBD2. Germline V gives CDR1 MNHNS, CDR2 SASEGT. V lost 11 bases, J lost 4 bases, and 4 bases stayed unmatched. The CDR3 sequence is 13 residues long.